These 6 T cell receptor beta chains originate from one sample sequenced in a study of blood T cells in healthy people across ages. Alongside a J-beta primer mix, a sample-barcoded 5' primer served in a second PCR lasting about 6 to 12 cycles. TCRdb passed the 5' RACE reads through MiXCR, listing each CDR3 protein once. The profile shows 1.5 million to 2 million distinct CDR3 sequences, roughly 43% of them singletons. Sample: blood. The source is a human donor in good health.

There are many counts of this clonotype. The chain combines TRBV7-2 with TRBJ2-4; D might be TRBD1 (5 bases). There are 13 residues in the CDR3. V lost 4 bases, J lost 5 bases, and 9 bases lay in between. CDR1 and CDR2 (germline): SGHTA, FQGNSA. As DNA, the CDR3 is TGTGCCAGCAGCTCCCCGACAGAAAACATTCAGTACTTC. Translation: CASSSPTENIQYF.

This clonotype has at least ten counts. The chain is built from TRBV6-5 and TRBJ1-2; perhaps TRBD1 as D (6 bases). The CDR3 is 16 residues long. V was shortened by 6 bases and J by 0 bases, with 17 bases between the two germline ends. Germline CDR1 and CDR2: MNHEY and SVGAGI. This CDR3 reads CASRSSGTMANYGYTF. CDR3 in DNA: TGTGCCAGCAGGTCATCCGGGACAATGGCTAACTATGGCTACACCTTC.

This clonotype came up a few times. This sequence joins TRBV27 and TRBJ1-5, with 9 bases identical to TRBD1. V shed 5 bases, J shed 5 bases, and the junction held 7 bases outside the gene matches. The CDR3 has 15 amino acids. CDR1 is MNHEY and CDR2 is SMNVEV in the germline V gene (reference sequence). This CDR3 is CASSRRGTGHQPQHF. The CDR3 DNA reads TGTGCCAGCAGTCGTCGCGGGACAGGGCATCAGCCCCAGCATTTT.

This clonotype came up a few times. This sequence joins TRBV20-1 and TRBJ1-2; the match to TRBD1 covers 7 bases. The CDR3 has 14 residues. V lost 0 bases to trimming and J lost 4 bases; unmatched junction nucleotides: 5. Germline CDR1 and CDR2: DFQATT and SNEGSKA (reference sequence). CDR3 in amino acids: CSARDLGQPYGYTF. The DNA for the CDR3 is TGCAGTGCTAGAGATTTGGGACAGCCCTATGGCTACACCTTC.

The chain carries TRBV4-1 and TRBJ2-1; the D gene is possibly TRBD1 (6 bases). CDR1 is MGHRA and CDR2 is YSYEKL in the germline V gene. V was cut by 5 bases and J by 9 bases, with 11 bases left in between. The CDR3 totals 12 residues. CDR3 bases: TGCGCCAGCAGCACACAGGGTCTTGAGCAGTTCTTC. This translates into CASSTQGLEQFF.

This clonotype has just a few counts. The chain employs TRBV6-1 and TRBJ1-6; D perhaps matches TRBD1 (5 bases). Germline CDR1 is MNHNS and CDR2 is SASEGT. V lost 8 bases and J lost 5, with 10 bases in between. The CDR3 consists of 13 residues. CDR3 in amino acids: CASGALNNSPLHF. CDR3 nucleotides: TGTGCCAGCGGGGCGCTGAATAATTCACCCCTCCACTTT.